This T cell receptor beta chain originates from a study of blood T cell repertoires in COVID-19. Study as a whole: The United States, Italy and Spain provided the acute and convalescent COVID-19 samples.

The V end lost 5 bases, the J end lost 3 bases, and 11 bases lay between the germline ends. Germline CDR1 and CDR2: SGHAT and FQNNGV. The CDR3 is made up of 15 amino acids. The repertoire was sequenced with immunoSEQ multiplex PCR; TCRdb's copy has only in-frame clones and lacks some. The sample holds approximately 200,000 clones, approximately 90% seen once. The rearrangement joins TRBV11-2 to TRBJ1-6, with D uncertain. This TCR came from a man aged 65 to 85 with active or convalescent COVID-19. The sample comprised peripheral blood. This CDR3 is CASSQARIYNSPLHF. CDR3 in DNA: TGTGCCAGCAGCCAGGCCAGGATCTATAATTCACCCCTCCACTTT.